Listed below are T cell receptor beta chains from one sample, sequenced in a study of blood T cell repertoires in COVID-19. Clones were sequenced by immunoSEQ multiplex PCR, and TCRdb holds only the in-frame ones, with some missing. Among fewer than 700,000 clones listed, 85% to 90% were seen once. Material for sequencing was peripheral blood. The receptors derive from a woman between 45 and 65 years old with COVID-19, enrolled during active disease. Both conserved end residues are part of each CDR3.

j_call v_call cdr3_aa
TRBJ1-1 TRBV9 CASSPLRDSYTEAFF
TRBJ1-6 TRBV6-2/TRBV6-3 CASSSLGQGDSPLHF
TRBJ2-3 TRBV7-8 CASSLGWAGGPDTQYF
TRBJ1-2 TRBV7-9 CASSLGDRGRGGYTF
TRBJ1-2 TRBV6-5 CASSSRGQYGYTF
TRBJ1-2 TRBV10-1 CASSESGRLGYTF
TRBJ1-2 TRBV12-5 CAVPLGLNYGYTF
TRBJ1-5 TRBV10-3 CASRTDPSNQPQHF
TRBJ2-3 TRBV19 CASSASGVSTDTQYF
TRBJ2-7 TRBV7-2 CASSLGSGTGSYEQYF
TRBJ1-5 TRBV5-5 CASSGSGGYNQPQHF
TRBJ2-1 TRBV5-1 CASSLPIAGSYNEQFF
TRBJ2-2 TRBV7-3 CASSPVDGELFF
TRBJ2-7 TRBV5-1 CASSPRQGSYYEQYF
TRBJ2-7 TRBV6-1 CASSEAVVGGAYEQYF
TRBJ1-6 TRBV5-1 CASSLADRNSPLHF
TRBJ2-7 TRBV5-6 CASSPGGYHEQYF
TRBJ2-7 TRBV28 CASTPQGARVEQYF
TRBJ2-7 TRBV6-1 CASSEWPVTTEQYF
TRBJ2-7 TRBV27 CASRSNDRILAGQYF
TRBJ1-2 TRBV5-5 CASSPSLDRGHNYGYTF
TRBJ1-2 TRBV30 CAWTWTGKERYTF
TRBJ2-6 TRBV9 CASSAHSGANVLTF
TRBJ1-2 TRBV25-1 CASSSSGHDYGYTF
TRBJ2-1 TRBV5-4 CASSSTPRDRDSNEQFF
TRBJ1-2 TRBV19 CATVLGQGYGYTF
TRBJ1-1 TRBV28 CASSLYGTGGFTEAFF
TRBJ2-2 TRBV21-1 CASIASRGRTNTGELFF
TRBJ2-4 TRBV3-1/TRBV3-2 CASSQDQGTQNIQYF
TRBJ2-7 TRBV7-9 CASSSTGQYKPYEQYF
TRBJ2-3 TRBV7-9 CASSPTDSDTQYF